This record covers a single T cell receptor (beta chain). Source study methods: Amplification with reference gene primers provided the estimates of nucleated cell counts. Data came from immunoSEQ multiplex PCR; TCRdb stores just in-frame clones and leaves some out. V and J calls and clone size are copied from that table; D and trimming were computed from the DNA. There are about 42,000 clones in the sample; over 75% occur only once, and over 2% lies in the top ten. The sample belongs to a study of blood T cell repertoires in COVID-19. Study-level background: Samples came from the United States, Italy and Spain, spanning acute and convalescent COVID-19. Sources were T cells, B-cell-depleted T cells, or PBMCs; the material itself was cDNA or gDNA.

The TCR was taken from a human donor in a cohort sampled during active COVID-19. Sequencing was performed on peripheral blood.

The CDR3 loop is CASSYTDRGETQYF. CDR3 sequence (DNA): TGTGCCAGCAGTTACACAGACAGGGGGGAGACCCAGTACTTC. This chain joins TRBV6-5 and TRBJ2-5; 9 bases align to TRBD1. This CDR3 has 14 residues. Germline lookup yields CDR1 MNHEY and CDR2 SVGAGI. V lost 2 bases, J lost 5 bases, and 3 bases stayed unmatched.